These 28 T cell receptor beta chains were all obtained from the same sample, sequenced in a study of shared clonotypes between healthy human individuals. Data came from immunoSEQ multiplex PCR; TCRdb stores just in-frame clones and leaves some out. The data show around 1 million clones, with approximately 76% seen just once and nearly 1.5% held by the top ten. Specimen: memory CD4+ T cells sorted from blood. Stated subset: CD45RA-negative fraction. The receptor source for this set is a man between 18 and 35 years old in good health.

CDR3 coding DNA: TGTGCCAGTAACCCCAGGGTATCTGAAGCTTTCTTT. The encoded protein is CASNPRVSEAFF. The chain couples TRBV19 to TRBJ1-1; a possible D gene is TRBD1 (5 bases). V lost 7 bases, J lost 6 bases, and 12 bases lay in between. CDR1 and CDR2 from the germline V gene are LNHDA and SQIVND (reference sequence). The CDR3 is made up of 12 amino acids.

This clone appeared a single time. This chain uses TRBV19 with TRBJ1-1; D perhaps matches TRBD1 (5 bases). The V and J ends lost 7 bases and 1 base respectively, with 10 bases between them. The CDR3 totals 13 residues. Per the germline V gene, CDR1 is LNHDA and CDR2 is SQIVND (reference sequence). CDR3 region: CASTDRENTEAFF. The CDR3 bases are TGTGCCAGTACCGACAGAGAGAACACTGAAGCTTTCTTT.

This clone was counted once. Other DNA variants within this sample encode the same CDR3. The chain has TRBV5-1 and TRBJ1-5, with D maybe TRBD1 (5 bases). The V end lost 0 bases, the J end lost 0 bases, and 7 bases lay between the germline ends. In germline, CDR1 is SGHRS, CDR2 YFSETQ. This CDR3 has 15 amino acids. This CDR3 is CASSLGGYSNQPQHF. CDR3 nucleotide sequence: TGCGCCAGCAGCTTGGGGGGGTATAGCAATCAGCCCCAGCATTTT.

The chain recombines TRBV5-6 with TRBJ1-2; D not resolved. V lost 0 bases, J lost 5 bases, and 5 bases lay in between. Germline V gene sequence: CDR1 SGHDT, CDR2 YYEEEE. CDR3 size: 12 residues. CDR3 region: CASSLARYGYTF. CDR3 DNA: TGTGCCAGCAGCTTGGCCCGGTATGGCTACACCTTC.

The chain employs TRBV5-4 and TRBJ1-4; D uncertain. V was pared by 4 bases and J by 4 bases, with 11 bases between. CDR3 length: 14 amino acids. Germline CDR1 is SGHNT and CDR2 is YYREEE (reference sequence). The CDR3 DNA is TGTGCCAGCAGCGTATGGCCCGTTAATGAAAAACTGTTTTTT. This gives the protein CASSVWPVNEKLFF.

The chain couples TRBV7-6 to TRBJ2-6; no reliable D call. V lost 2 bases to trimming and J lost 8 bases, with 10 bases between them. The CDR3 totals 14 residues. CDR1 is SGHVS, CDR2 FNYEAQ, per germline. This CDR3 is CASSLLFETNVLTF. CDR3 nucleotide sequence: TGTGCCAGCAGCTTATTGTTTGAGACCAACGTCCTGACTTTC.

V usage is TRBV7-6 and J usage is TRBJ1-1, with D maybe TRBD1 (5 bases). This CDR3 is 13 amino acids long. Germline values: CDR1 SGHVS, CDR2 FNYEAQ. V lost 4 bases and J lost 5, with 11 bases in between. CDR3 region: CASSSRWGTEAFF. The CDR3 DNA is TGTGCCAGCAGCTCCAGGTGGGGGACTGAAGCTTTCTTT.

This rearrangement joins TRBV6-5 to TRBJ2-2, with D possibly matching TRBD1 (5 bases). The CDR3 loop spans 15 amino acids. V lost 0 bases and J lost 2, with 7 bases in between. The germline CDR1 and CDR2 sequences are MNHEY and SVGAGI. For the CDR3, the DNA is TGTGCCAGCAGTTACTCGACAGAAAACACCGGGGAGCTGTTTTTT. This encodes CASSYSTENTGELFF.

The gene calls are TRBV7-2 and TRBJ2-7, with D hard to call. Germline CDR1 reads SGHTA; CDR2 reads FQGNSA. Trimming pared 5 bases from V and 7 bases from J, leaving 15 bases between. The CDR3 has 13 residues. This CDR3 is CASSPMGVSEQYF. CDR3 coding DNA: TGTGCCAGCAGCCCAATGGGTGTGAGTGAGCAGTACTTC.

This clone was seen once. The chain carries TRBV29-1 and TRBJ1-5; D ambiguous. This CDR3 contains 13 residues. Germline V gives CDR1 SQVTM, CDR2 ANQGSEA. V was pared by 4 bases and J by 5 bases, with 12 bases between. The CDR3 loop is CSVGNGEDQPQHF. The CDR3 nucleotides read TGCAGCGTTGGAAATGGGGAGGATCAGCCCCAGCATTTT.

The genes are TRBV6-6 and TRBJ2-7; 8 nucleotides agree with TRBD2. The germline gives CDR1 MNHNY, CDR2 SVGAGI (reference sequence). The CDR3 spans 14 residues. After removal of 4 bases from V and 2 bases from J, the junction contained 4 bases not matched to a gene. This chain's CDR3 is CASSLGLAAYEQYF. The CDR3 region has the DNA TGTGCCAGCAGTTTAGGACTAGCTGCCTACGAGCAGTACTTC.

The rearrangement joins TRBV5-1 to TRBJ2-4; 10 bases line up with TRBD1. Germline V CDR1 and CDR2: SGHRS, YFSETQ. The CDR3 is 15 residues long. The junction had 6 bases not matched to a gene; V was cut back by 1 base and J by 8 bases. As DNA, the CDR3 is TGCGCCAGCAGCTTGTGGGGCGGACAGGGGGACATTCAGTACTTC. Translation: CASSLWGGQGDIQYF.

As DNA, the CDR3 is TGTGCCAGCAGCTTAATCTTCCCCGGGGAGCTGTTTTTT. Its translation: CASSLIFPGELFF. This chain connects TRBV11-2 to TRBJ2-2; no definite D call. With 2 bases removed from V and 6 bases from J, the gap between germline ends came to 7 bases. The length of the CDR3 is 13 residues. Germline V gene lookup returns CDR1 SGHAT and CDR2 FQNNGV.

This clone showed up many times. The V gene is TRBV2, the J gene TRBJ2-2, with TRBD1 identical over 9 bases. The CDR3 extends over 14 amino acids. The germline V gene has CDR1 SNHLY and CDR2 FYNNEI. After removal of 8 bases from V and 0 bases from J, the junction contained 1 base not matched to a gene. The CDR3 protein is CASGTGSNTGELFF. The CDR3 DNA follows: TGTGCCAGCGGGACAGGGTCGAACACCGGGGAGCTGTTTTTT.

The genes are TRBV5-1 and TRBJ2-1; 7 bases match TRBD2. The CDR3 contains 14 residues. Germline V gene lookup returns CDR1 SGHRS and CDR2 YFSETQ. V gave up 5 bases and J gave up 9 bases; unmatched junction bases: 11. Here the CDR3 reads CASREGRAVGEQFF. The CDR3 coding sequence is TGCGCCAGCAGGGAGGGGAGGGCTGTCGGTGAGCAGTTCTTC. Supplemented by reference TRBV5-1 and TRBJ2-1, the full variable domain reads KAGVTQTPRYLIKTRGQQVTLSCSPISGHRSVSWYQQTPGQGLQFLFEYFSETQRNKGNFPGRFSGRQFSNSRSEMNVSTLELGDSALYLCASREGRAVGEQFFGPGTRLTVL.

This clone was found once. Other DNA sequences within the sample encode an identical CDR3. The rearrangement joins TRBV6-5 to TRBJ1-1, with D unresolved. The V and J ends lost 0 bases and 1 base respectively, with 9 bases between them. Germline CDR1 and CDR2: MNHEY and SVGAGI. CDR3 length: 15 residues. The CDR3 spells CASSYSIGGNTEAFF. In nucleotides, the CDR3 is TGTGCCAGCAGTTACTCGATCGGAGGGAACACTGAAGCTTTCTTT.

This chain connects TRBV25-1 to TRBJ2-5; the D call may be TRBD1 or TRBD2 (5 bases each). The CDR3 length is 15 residues. The germline gives CDR1 MGHDK, CDR2 SYGVNS. The ends were cut back, 6 bases at V and 5 bases at J, with 19 bases in the middle. The CDR3 region has the DNA TGTGCCAGCAGCTCGGGACGCCTGGCAGGTGAGACCCAGTACTTC. It codes for CASSSGRLAGETQYF.

This clone was recorded once. The V call is TRBV7-2, the J call TRBJ2-3, with D possibly TRBD2 on 6 matching bases. Germline CDR1 SGHTA, CDR2 FQGNSA. The CDR3 runs to 17 residues. The V and J ends lost 5 bases and 4 bases respectively, with 22 bases between them. In DNA, the CDR3 is TGTGCCAGCAGCCTCAAGGGACGGGGAGGTTCTGCAGATACGCAGTATTTT. Its translation: CASSLKGRGGSADTQYF.

This sequence joins TRBV27 and TRBJ2-1, with 9 bases matching TRBD2. J lost 3 bases, V lost 3 bases, and 3 bases had no gene match. In germline, CDR1 is MNHEY, CDR2 SMNVEV (reference sequence). The CDR3 loop spans 15 amino acids. The CDR3 spells CASSFETSGYNEQFF. In DNA form, the CDR3 reads TGTGCCAGCAGTTTCGAGACTAGCGGCTACAATGAGCAGTTCTTC.

This chain connects TRBV7-8 to TRBJ2-5; D is unresolved. The germline V and J ends were trimmed by 3 bases and 2 bases, with 10 bases remaining between them. In germline, CDR1 is SGHVS, CDR2 FQNEAQ. The CDR3 is 14 amino acids. CDR3 loop: CASSFGAVQETQYF. The CDR3 DNA follows: TGTGCCAGCAGCTTCGGTGCAGTTCAAGAGACCCAGTACTTC.

The chain employs TRBV6-1 and TRBJ1-1; D not resolved. CDR1 is MNHNS, CDR2 SASEGT, per germline. Trimming cost V 6 bases and J 4 bases, with 9 bases left between them. The length of the CDR3 is 12 residues. The CDR3 protein is CASREPTTEAFF. CDR3 nucleotides: TGTGCCAGCAGGGAGCCCACCACTGAAGCTTTCTTT.

This clone is a singleton in its sample. This chain connects TRBV30 to TRBJ1-1; TRBD1 might be the D (6 bases). The CDR3 sequence is 13 residues long. The V end was cut by 7 bases, the J end by 4 bases, with 16 bases between. Germline assignment: CDR1 GTSNPN and CDR2 SVGIG (reference sequence). The CDR3 sequence is CALGKGGGTEAFF. DNA for the CDR3: TGTGCCTTGGGAAAGGGGGGGGGCACTGAAGCTTTCTTT.

CDR3 amino acids: CSVSDSNTGELFF. The CDR3 nucleotides read TGCAGCGTTTCAGACTCGAACACCGGGGAGCTGTTTTTT. This sequence joins TRBV29-1 and TRBJ2-2, with D unresolved. This CDR3 is 13 amino acids long. Germline V gene data show CDR1 as SQVTM and CDR2 as ANQGSEA. Trimming took off 5 bases at V and 0 bases at J, with 7 bases between the two ends.

The V call is TRBV14, the J call TRBJ2-5; 12 nucleotides align to TRBD2. The CDR3 covers 16 residues. The germline CDR1 and CDR2 sequences are SGHDN and FVKESK. The junction had 5 bases not matched to a gene; V was cut back by 1 base and J by 5 bases. CDR3 amino acids: CASSQGLAGVEETQYF. The CDR3 DNA is TGTGCCAGCAGCCAAGGACTAGCGGGAGTGGAGGAGACCCAGTACTTC.

J is TRBJ2-7 and V is TRBV5-4; no definite D call. The CDR3 is 14 residues long. The V and J ends lost 0 bases and 2 bases respectively, with 9 bases between them. Germline V lookup: CDR1 SGHNT, CDR2 YYREEE (reference sequence). The CDR3 sequence is CASSLDAGTYEQYF. The CDR3, as DNA: TGTGCCAGCAGCTTGGACGCCGGAACCTACGAGCAGTACTTC.

This sequence joins TRBV28 and TRBJ1-3; D ambiguous. The CDR3 is 13 residues long. Germline CDR1 reads MDHEN; CDR2 reads SYDVKM. Trimming shortened V by 7 bases and J by 4 bases, and 11 bases separated the two germline ends. The CDR3: CASKDSSGNTIYF. The CDR3 coding sequence is TGTGCCAGCAAAGACTCGTCAGGAAACACCATATATTTT. The variable domain in full, with the rest retrieved from reference TRBV28 and TRBJ1-3, is DVKVTQSSRYLVKRTGEKVFLECVQDMDHENMFWYRQDPGLGLRLIYFSYDVKMKEKGDIPEGYSVSREKKERFSLILESASTNQTSMYLCASKDSSGNTIYFGEGSWLTVV.

The genes are TRBV9 and TRBJ2-3; TRBD2 agrees at 7 bases. Germline values: CDR1 SGDLS, CDR2 YYNGEE. The CDR3 totals 16 residues. V dropped 6 bases and J dropped 2; count of bases not matched to a gene: 12. CDR3 DNA sequence: TGTGCCAGCACCGCTACCTCTAGCGGATACACAGATACGCAGTATTTT. As protein: CASTATSSGYTDTQYF.

The gene calls are TRBV7-9 and TRBJ1-5, with D possibly matching TRBD1 (5 bases). Trimming pared 1 base from V and 0 bases from J, leaving 19 bases between. The CDR3 runs to 19 residues. Germline values: CDR1 SEHNR, CDR2 FQNEAQ (reference sequence). CDR3 in amino acids: CASSLVAGTLGSSNQPQHF. The CDR3, as DNA: TGTGCCAGCAGCTTAGTGGCCGGGACCCTTGGGAGTAGCAATCAGCCCCAGCATTTT.